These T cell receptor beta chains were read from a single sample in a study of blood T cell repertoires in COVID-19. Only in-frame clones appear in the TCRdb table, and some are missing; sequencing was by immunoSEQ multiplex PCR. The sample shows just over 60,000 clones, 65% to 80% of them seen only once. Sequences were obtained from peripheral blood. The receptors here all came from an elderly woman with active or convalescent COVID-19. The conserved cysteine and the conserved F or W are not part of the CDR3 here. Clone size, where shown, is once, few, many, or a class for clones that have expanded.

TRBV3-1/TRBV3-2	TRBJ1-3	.	ASSHPFGNTIY
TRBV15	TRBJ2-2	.	ATSRDRNSGNTGELF
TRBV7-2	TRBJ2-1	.	ASSGPGLAGGYNEQF
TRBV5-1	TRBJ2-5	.	ASSKPDTNQETQY
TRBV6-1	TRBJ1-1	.	ASSERWGGTEAF
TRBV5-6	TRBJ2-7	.	ASSPGYRGSYEQY
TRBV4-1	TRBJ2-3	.	ASSQDQSETTDTQY
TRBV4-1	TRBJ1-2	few	ASSQTGALYGYT
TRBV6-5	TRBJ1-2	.	ASSARENYGYT
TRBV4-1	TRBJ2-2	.	ASSQAGTGTGELF
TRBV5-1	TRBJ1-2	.	ASPLRAGTGTNYGYT
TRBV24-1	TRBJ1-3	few	ATSDPREGDNTIY
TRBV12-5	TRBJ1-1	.	ASGLYRDTEAF
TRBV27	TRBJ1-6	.	ASRAGNNSPLH
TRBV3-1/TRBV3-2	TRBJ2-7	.	ASSPLGTGWSYEQY
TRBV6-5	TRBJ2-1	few	ASSSGQNNEQF
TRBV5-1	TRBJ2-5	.	ASSLGLGQAPGETQY
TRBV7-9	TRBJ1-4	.	ASSILSATNEKLF
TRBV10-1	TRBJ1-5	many	ASSESKHAGAQH
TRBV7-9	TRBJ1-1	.	ASSLLQTTEAF
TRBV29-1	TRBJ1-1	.	SVTLGGGVTEAF
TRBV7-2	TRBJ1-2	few	ASSPPGGPYGYT
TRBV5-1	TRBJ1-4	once	ASSLVTTGLATNEKLF
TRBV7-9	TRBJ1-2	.	ASLQGAYGYT
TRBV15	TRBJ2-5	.	ATSTLDRAHSETQY
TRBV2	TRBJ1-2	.	ASRMGQGVDGYT
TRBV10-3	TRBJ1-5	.	AISRGGNQPQH
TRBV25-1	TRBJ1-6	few	ASSSDRNNSPLH
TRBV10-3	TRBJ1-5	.	AISEQGFNQPQH
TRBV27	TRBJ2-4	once	ASSLSAGDFIAKNIQY
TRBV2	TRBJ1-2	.	ASRTTGSNYGYT
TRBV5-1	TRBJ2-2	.	ASSLTSGGADTGELF
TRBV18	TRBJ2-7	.	ASSPPGQYYEQY
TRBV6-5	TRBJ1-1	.	AATRGRGNTEAF
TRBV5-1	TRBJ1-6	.	ASSFGHKDNSPLH
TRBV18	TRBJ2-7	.	ASSPPSRVEQY
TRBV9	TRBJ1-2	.	ASSVVSGGYT
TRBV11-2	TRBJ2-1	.	ASSSGLAAYNEQF
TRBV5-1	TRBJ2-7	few	ASSPTGAGDEQY
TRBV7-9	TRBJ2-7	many	ASSPRTGPLYEQY
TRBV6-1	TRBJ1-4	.	ASSSQVLLF
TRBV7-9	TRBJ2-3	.	ASSPWTVTDTQY
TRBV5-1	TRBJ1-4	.	ASSNVNTRNEKLF
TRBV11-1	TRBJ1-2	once	ASSPTSNYGYT
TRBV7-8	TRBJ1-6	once	ASSRTGSNSPLH
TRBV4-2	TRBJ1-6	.	ASSQGVRGQGDSPLH
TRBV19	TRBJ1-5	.	ASSYAKTYSNQPQH
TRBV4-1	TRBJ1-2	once	ASSQARLNAGNYGYT
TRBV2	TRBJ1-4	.	ASSTRDREFGKLF
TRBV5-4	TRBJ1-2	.	ASSYRQGPNYGYT
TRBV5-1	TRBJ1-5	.	ASSLGTGGVVQPQH
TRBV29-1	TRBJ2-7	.	SVEVSGKGYEQY